The 29 T cell receptor beta chains below were found in one sample sequenced in a study of blood T cell repertoires in COVID-19. Produced via immunoSEQ multiplex PCR; TCRdb's table is partial and in-frame only. The data hold around 130,000 clones, with less than 85% observed a single time. The material sequenced was peripheral blood. These receptors came from a woman aged 60-75 years with acute or convalescent COVID-19.

The chain combines TRBV5-1 with TRBJ1-3; D is unresolved. Trimming removed 3 bases from V and 0 bases from J, with 16 bases in between. The CDR3 length is 17 residues. Germline CDR1 SGHRS, CDR2 YFSETQ. The CDR3 DNA reads TGCGCCAGCAGCTCCGGACTGGGAAGGGACTCTGGAAACACCATATATTTT. As protein: CASSSGLGRDSGNTIYF. Together with reference TRBV5-1 and TRBJ1-3, the CDR3 gives the full variable domain: KAGVTQTPRYLIKTRGQQVTLSCSPISGHRSVSWYQQTPGQGLQFLFEYFSETQRNKGNFPGRFSGRQFSNSRSEMNVSTLELGDSALYLCASSSGLGRDSGNTIYFGEGSWLTVV.

The chain is built from TRBV19 and TRBJ2-1; TRBD2 might be the D (5 bases). The CDR3 consists of 15 residues. V gave up 7 bases and J gave up 6 bases, with 19 bases separating them. Germline lookup yields CDR1 LNHDA and CDR2 SQIVND (reference sequence). The CDR3 protein is CASTLSSVISNEQFF. The CDR3 coding sequence is TGTGCCAGTACCCTGAGTAGCGTAATCTCCAATGAGCAGTTCTTC.

This rearrangement joins TRBV18 to TRBJ1-1; D is possibly TRBD1 (6 bases). The CDR3 is 16 amino acids. From germline, CDR1 is KGHSH and CDR2 LQKENI. V shed 4 bases and J shed 0 bases, with 15 bases lying between them. The CDR3 DNA sequence: TGTGCCAGCTCACGCACAGGGTGGGACATGAACACTGAAGCTTTCTTT. Amino acids: CASSRTGWDMNTEAFF.

The chain carries TRBV24-1 and TRBJ1-1, with D tentatively TRBD1 (5 bases). The CDR3 runs to 14 residues. From germline, CDR1 is KGHDR and CDR2 SFDVKD. V was cut by 2 bases and J by 8 bases, with 14 bases left in between. CDR3 amino acids: CATSDSGGANEAFF. In DNA, the CDR3 is TGTGCCACCAGTGATTCGGGCGGGGCCAACGAAGCTTTCTTT.

This chain joins TRBV5-1 and TRBJ1-2; D perhaps matches TRBD1 (6 bases). The CDR3 covers 15 residues. V gave up 3 bases and J gave up 2 bases, with 14 bases separating them. Germline V gene lookup returns CDR1 SGHRS and CDR2 YFSETQ. In DNA, the CDR3 is TGCGCCAGCAGCTCGCGGGCCGGGACAAACTATGGCTACACCTTC. Its translation is CASSSRAGTNYGYTF.

The chain recombines TRBV13 with TRBJ1-2; 11 bases are shared with TRBD1. CDR3 length equals 15 residues. With V trimmed by 6 bases and J by 4 bases, 7 bases remained unmatched. Germline V gene lookup returns CDR1 PRHDT and CDR2 FYEKMQ (reference sequence). The CDR3 sequence: CASSESGTGGYGYTF. Written as DNA, the CDR3 is TGTGCCAGCAGTGAGTCCGGGACAGGGGGCTATGGCTACACCTTC. Combining the CDR3 with reference TRBV13 and TRBJ1-2 gives the whole variable domain AAGVIQSPRHLIKEKRETATLKCYPIPRHDTVYWYQQGPGQDPQFLISFYEKMQSDKGSIPDRFSAQQFSDYHSELNMSSLELGDSALYFCASSESGTGGYGYTFGSGTRLTVV.

The chain joins TRBV6-1 to TRBJ2-7, with D unresolved. The V and J ends lost 1 base and 3 bases respectively, with 4 bases between them. The CDR3 has 12 amino acids. Germline V CDR1 and CDR2: MNHNS, SASEGT. The CDR3 loop reads CASSEGGYEQYF. In DNA, the CDR3 is TGTGCCAGCAGTGAAGGAGGCTACGAGCAGTACTTC.

This chain links TRBV5-1 with TRBJ2-7, with D hard to call. V lost 4 bases and J lost 3, with 5 bases in between. The CDR3 is 11 residues long. CDR1 is SGHRS and CDR2 is YFSETQ in the germline V gene. The CDR3 loop is CASSENYEQYF. As DNA, the CDR3 is TGCGCCAGCAGCGAGAACTACGAGCAGTACTTC.

This clone was observed once. The chain carries TRBV24-1 and TRBJ2-3; TRBD1 aligns across 9 bases. V was pared by 7 bases and J by 4 bases, with 2 bases of the junction left unmatched. CDR3 size: 13 residues. Germline V gives CDR1 KGHDR, CDR2 SFDVKD. CDR3 bases: TGTGCCACCAGGAGGACAGGGGCAGATACGCAGTATTTT. Its protein is CATRRTGADTQYF.

The rearrangement links TRBV27 to TRBJ1-1; possibly TRBD1 for D (6 bases). This CDR3 comprises 18 residues. The germline gives CDR1 MNHEY, CDR2 SMNVEV (reference sequence). V was trimmed by 1 base and J by 2 bases, leaving 20 bases between them. The CDR3 nucleotides are TGTGCCAGCAGTTTATTAGCCCCCCTAGGGGGGGGTAACACTGAAGCTTTCTTT. It codes for CASSLLAPLGGGNTEAFF.

This chain uses TRBV12-3 or TRBV12-4 with TRBJ2-5; D unresolved. This CDR3 spans 13 amino acids. Trimming took off 3 bases at V and 4 bases at J, with 9 bases between the two ends. This CDR3 is CASSLGTGETQYF. The DNA for the CDR3 is TGTGCCAGCAGTTTGGGTACGGGAGAGACCCAGTACTTC.

The chain employs TRBV5-1 and TRBJ2-7, with TRBD1 as a possible D gene (6 bases). Per the germline V gene, CDR1 is SGHRS and CDR2 is YFSETQ. The CDR3 consists of 14 residues. V gave up 6 bases and J gave up 5 bases, with 18 bases separating them. This chain's CDR3 is CASNAQGLVDEQYF. CDR3 bases: TGCGCCAGCAACGCCCAGGGGTTGGTCGACGAGCAGTACTTC.

J is TRBJ1-2 and V is TRBV18, with a weak D call TRBD1 (5 bases). This CDR3 is built from 15 residues. Germline values: CDR1 KGHSH, CDR2 LQKENI. V lost 3 bases to trimming and J lost 2 bases, with 13 bases between them. The CDR3 DNA follows: TGTGCCAGCTCACCTGGCCGGGGGAGCAACTATGGCTACACCTTC. Residues: CASSPGRGSNYGYTF.

The J gene is TRBJ1-2, the V gene TRBV3-1 (or the pseudogene TRBV3-2); TRBD1 agrees at 8 bases. The J segment lost 4 bases and the V segment lost 4 bases, leaving 11 bases of the junction unmatched. The CDR3 totals 16 residues. Germline V lookup: CDR1 LGHDT, CDR2 YNNKEL (reference sequence). This CDR3 is CASSPKRDRSFYGYTF. The CDR3 DNA is TGTGCCAGCAGCCCGAAGAGGGACAGGTCCTTCTATGGCTACACCTTC.

The chain is built from TRBV19 and TRBJ1-4, with 8 positions matching TRBD1. Germline values: CDR1 LNHDA, CDR2 SQIVND (reference sequence). V trimming: 1 base; J trimming: 8 bases; junction bases outside the gene matches: 9. CDR3 length: 16 amino acids. DNA for the CDR3: TGTGCCAGTAGTATAGGGGCGACAGGGGTTTACGAAAAACTGTTTTTT. This encodes CASSIGATGVYEKLFF.

The chain combines TRBV5-8 with TRBJ1-6; D unclear. Trimming cost V 2 bases and J 10 bases, with 10 bases left between them. The CDR3 is 13 amino acids. CDR1 SGHTS and CDR2 YDEGEE come from the germline V gene. The CDR3 loop reads CASSFTERSPLHF. DNA of the CDR3: TGTGCCAGCAGCTTCACGGAGAGGTCACCCCTCCACTTT.

The chain links TRBV6-5 to TRBJ1-5; D not resolved. Trimming pared 7 bases from V and 0 bases from J, leaving 13 bases between. Per the germline V gene, CDR1 is MNHEY and CDR2 is SVGAGI. This CDR3 is 15 amino acids long. The CDR3 loop is CASNLPGNSNQPQHF. Written as DNA, the CDR3 is TGTGCCAGCAATCTGCCGGGAAATAGCAATCAGCCCCAGCATTTT.

The V and J genes are TRBV4-1 and TRBJ1-5; no clear D gene. V was shortened by 0 bases and J by 5 bases, with 11 bases between the two germline ends. CDR3 length equals 15 residues. CDR1 and CDR2 from the germline V gene are MGHRA and YSYEKL. DNA of the CDR3: TGCGCCAGCAGCCAAGAGTTAAGGACTGATCAGCCCCAGCATTTT. It translates to CASSQELRTDQPQHF.

The V call is TRBV5-1, the J call TRBJ1-5; TRBD1 aligns across 7 bases. The ends lost 2 bases at V and 3 bases at J; junction bases unmatched: 5. The CDR3 is made up of 15 amino acids. Germline CDR1 reads SGHRS; CDR2 reads YFSETQ. The CDR3 reads CASSFQGGDNQPQHF. Written as DNA, the CDR3 is TGCGCCAGCAGCTTCCAGGGGGGTGACAATCAGCCCCAGCATTTT.

The genes are TRBV28 and TRBJ2-1, with TRBD2 identical over 8 bases. Germline loops: CDR1 MDHEN, CDR2 SYDVKM. The CDR3 is 14 residues long. Trimming removed 6 bases from V and 8 bases from J; junction bases left unmatched: 9. CDR3 amino acids: CASSVPGGIYEQFF. The CDR3, as DNA: TGTGCCAGCAGCGTCCCGGGGGGGATTTATGAGCAGTTCTTC. Variable domain in full (rest from reference TRBV28 and TRBJ2-1): DVKVTQSSRYLVKRTGEKVFLECVQDMDHENMFWYRQDPGLGLRLIYFSYDVKMKEKGDIPEGYSVSREKKERFSLILESASTNQTSMYLCASSVPGGIYEQFFGPGTRLTVL.

V is TRBV19 and J is TRBJ1-1; no reliable D call. The V gene's germline CDR1 is LNHDA and CDR2 SQIVND (reference sequence). V lost 0 bases to trimming and J lost 0 bases, with 8 bases between them. CDR3 size: 15 residues. CDR3 loop: CASSIDLGMNTEAFF. The CDR3 DNA follows: TGTGCCAGTAGTATAGATCTCGGGATGAACACTGAAGCTTTCTTT.

V is TRBV11-2 and J is TRBJ1-2; unclear D gene. V was cut by 3 bases and J by 6 bases, with 14 bases left in between. Germline V gene data show CDR1 as SGHAT and CDR2 as FQNNGV. This CDR3 has 14 residues. The CDR3 sequence is CASSLTRVANGYTF. The CDR3 DNA follows: TGTGCCAGCAGCTTGACTCGGGTGGCGAATGGCTACACCTTC.

The chain uses TRBV4-2 and TRBJ1-2, with D perhaps TRBD1 (6 bases). Trimming left V 0 bases short and J 0 bases short, with 14 bases between. The CDR3 contains 17 residues. Germline assignment: CDR1 LGHNA and CDR2 YNFKEQ. CDR3 DNA: TGTGCCAGCAGCCAAGATAGGGGGACCCCCACTAACTATGGCTACACCTTC. Amino acid sequence: CASSQDRGTPTNYGYTF.

The chain employs TRBV6-1 and TRBJ2-7; 10 bases line up with TRBD2. The junction had 3 bases not matched to a gene; V was cut back by 4 bases and J by 0 bases. The CDR3 is 15 residues long. Germline lookup yields CDR1 MNHNS and CDR2 SASEGT. DNA of the CDR3: TGTGCCAGCAGTGTAGCGGGGGGTCTCTCCTACGAGCAGTACTTC. Translating it yields CASSVAGGLSYEQYF.

The V call is TRBV15, the J call TRBJ1-5; D is undetermined. Trimming left V 6 bases short and J 0 bases short, with 6 bases between. The CDR3 runs to 13 residues. Germline CDR1 is LNHNV and CDR2 is YYDKDF (reference sequence). The chain's CDR3 is CATSQDSNQPQHF. The CDR3 coding sequence is TGTGCCACCAGTCAGGATAGCAATCAGCCCCAGCATTTT.

The chain joins TRBV12-3 or TRBV12-4 to TRBJ1-2; TRBD1 matches 9 bases. The CDR3 extends over 13 amino acids. The ends lost 8 bases at V and 5 bases at J; junction bases unmatched: 6. This CDR3 reads CASSLGQGYGYTF. The CDR3 DNA reads TGTGCCAGCTCTTTAGGACAGGGGTATGGCTACACCTTC.

The chain has TRBV19 and TRBJ1-2, with TRBD1 matching 7 bases. Germline trimming cut 5 bases from V and 2 bases from J; bases unmatched to any gene: 5. The germline V gene has CDR1 LNHDA and CDR2 SQIVND (reference sequence). CDR3 size: 14 residues. DNA of the CDR3: TGTGCCAGTAGTCCCAACAGGGGAAACTATGGCTACACCTTC. This sequence encodes CASSPNRGNYGYTF.

The V and J genes are TRBV5-1 and TRBJ1-2; TRBD1 is a possible D gene (5 bases). The CDR3 contains 14 residues. Germline CDR1 reads SGHRS; CDR2 reads YFSETQ. V lost 6 bases, J lost 4 bases, and 16 bases lay in between. Written as DNA, the CDR3 is TGCGCCAGCAAGAAAGGGGAGGACGGCTATGGCTACACCTTC. As protein: CASKKGEDGYGYTF.

This chain uses TRBV6-1 with TRBJ1-3; D may be TRBD1 (5 bases). Germline V lookup: CDR1 MNHNS, CDR2 SASEGT. CDR3 size: 16 residues. V lost 1 base, J lost 4 bases, and 14 bases lay in between. CDR3 DNA: TGTGCCAGCAGTGAAGGTAAAGCAGGGAAAGGAAACACCATATATTTT. Protein: CASSEGKAGKGNTIYF.